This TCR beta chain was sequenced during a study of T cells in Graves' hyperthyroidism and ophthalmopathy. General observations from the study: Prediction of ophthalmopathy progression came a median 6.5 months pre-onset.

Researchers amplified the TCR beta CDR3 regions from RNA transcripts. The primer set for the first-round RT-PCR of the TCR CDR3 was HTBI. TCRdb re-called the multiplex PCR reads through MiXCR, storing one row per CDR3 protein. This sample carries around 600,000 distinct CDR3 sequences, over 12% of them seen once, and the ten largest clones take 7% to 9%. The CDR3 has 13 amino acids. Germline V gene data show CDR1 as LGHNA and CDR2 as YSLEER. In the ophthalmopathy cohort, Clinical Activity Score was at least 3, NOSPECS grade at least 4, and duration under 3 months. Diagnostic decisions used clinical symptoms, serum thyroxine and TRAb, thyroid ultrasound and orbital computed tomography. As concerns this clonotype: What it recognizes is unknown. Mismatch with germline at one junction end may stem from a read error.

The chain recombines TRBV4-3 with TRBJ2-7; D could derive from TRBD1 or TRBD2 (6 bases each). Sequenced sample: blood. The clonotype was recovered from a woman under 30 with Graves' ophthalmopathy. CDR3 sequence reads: CASSQGGAYEQHF. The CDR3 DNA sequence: TGCGCCAGCAGCCAAGGGGGGGCCTACGAGCAGCACTTC.